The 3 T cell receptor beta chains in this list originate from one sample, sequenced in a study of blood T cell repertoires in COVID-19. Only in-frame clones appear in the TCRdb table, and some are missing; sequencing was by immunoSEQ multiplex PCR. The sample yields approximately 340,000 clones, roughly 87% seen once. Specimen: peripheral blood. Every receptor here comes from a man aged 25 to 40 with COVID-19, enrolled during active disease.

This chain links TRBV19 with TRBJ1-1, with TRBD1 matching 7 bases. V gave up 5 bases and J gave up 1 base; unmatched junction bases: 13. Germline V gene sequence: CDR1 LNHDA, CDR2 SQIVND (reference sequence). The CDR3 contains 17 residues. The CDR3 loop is CASSPSLGRGANTEAFF. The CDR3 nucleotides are TGTGCCAGTAGTCCCTCCCTCGGCAGGGGGGCGAACACTGAAGCTTTCTTT.

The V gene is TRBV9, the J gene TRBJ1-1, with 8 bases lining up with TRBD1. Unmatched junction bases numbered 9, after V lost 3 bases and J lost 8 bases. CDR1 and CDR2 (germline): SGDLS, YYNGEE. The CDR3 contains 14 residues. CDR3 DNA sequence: TGTGCCAGCAGCGCCGGACAGGGCAGAGACGAAGCTTTCTTT. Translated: CASSAGQGRDEAFF.

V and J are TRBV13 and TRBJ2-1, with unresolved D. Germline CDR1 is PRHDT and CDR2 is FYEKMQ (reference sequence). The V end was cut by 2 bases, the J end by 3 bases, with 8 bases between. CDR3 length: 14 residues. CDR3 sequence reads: CASSLYQIYNEQFF. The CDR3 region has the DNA TGTGCCAGCAGCTTATACCAGATCTACAATGAGCAGTTCTTC.